Given below is one TCR beta chain in context. This clonotype was counted at least ten times. Its antigen has not been determined. Qualities for individual bases were not recorded, and no much larger clone is one base off. This sample is part of a study of T cell repertoires in cytomegalovirus infection (dated by TCRdb to about 2019). For context, the study as a whole: Donor HLA type was relevant to the analysis, as public TCR beta signatures indicated carriage of CMV infection together with the matching HLA type. The research as a whole found: In both this cohort and an independent roughly 400-donor cohort, the cumulative frequency of public TCR beta family members distinguished carriers of CMV infection plus the relevant HLA type. In the ex vivo response, HLA-C-restricted CMV-specific TCR beta clonotypes were dominant, and in two of eight donors the single most frequent clonotype came from this HLA-C-restricted group.

TCRdb records Illumina HiSeq 1500 as the sequencer. TCRdb reprocessing: public reads trimmed at Q25 with fastp, clones called with MiXCR, in-frame beta chains kept. Records with the same CDR3 protein are collapsed into one entry carrying the most frequent genes and DNA. The sample has approximately 250,000 distinct CDR3 sequences on record, roughly an eighth of them singletons. 1.6% of the sample rests with the top ten. Spanning cysteine to phenylalanine, the CDR3 consists of 16 amino acids. The only DNA kept is the CDR3, 48 bases in frame from the first base. V loses 2 bases of germline sequence and J loses 4 bases, and the interval between the two ends is 15 bases. Reading the germline V gene gives CDR1 KGHSH and CDR2 LQKENI.

The sample consisted of PBMCs. The TCR sequence derives from a human donor in good health (CMV status not recorded). Some clones in this sample may be carry-over from other donors' samples. The receptor chain draws on TRBV18 and TRBJ2-1; the D gene is perhaps TRBD1 or TRBD2, each of them matching over 5 bases. The DNA reads as follows: TGTGCCAGCTCACCAAGGAGCGGACAAGATTACAATGAGCAGTTCTTC. It encodes CASSPRSGQDYNEQFF. Extended through the reference TRBV18 and TRBJ2-1 proteins, this CDR3 yields the full variable domain: NAGVMQNPRHLVRRRGQEARLRCSPMKGHSHVYWYRQLPEEGLKFMVYLQKENIIDESGMPKERFSAEFPKEGPSILRIQQVVRGDSAAYFCASSPRSGQDYNEQFFGPGTRLTVL.